This T cell receptor beta chain is drawn from a study of blood T cells in healthy people across ages. CDR3 length: 15 amino acids. CDR1 and CDR2 (germline): LGHNA, YNFKEQ. The trim removed 3 bases at V and 7 bases at J, leaving 6 bases unmatched. A sample-barcoded 5' primer and a J-beta primer mix were used in a second PCR of roughly 7 to 11 cycles. One entry per CDR3 protein results from TCRdb running MiXCR on the 5' RACE reads. Found here are approximately 600,000 distinct CDR3 sequences, roughly 53% of them singletons; the top ten hold 30% to 45%. This receptor was taken from a man aged 60-69 years in good health. The rearrangement uses TRBV4-2 and TRBJ1-4; 9 nucleotides align to TRBD1. The sequenced material came from blood. In DNA, the CDR3 is TGTGCCAGCAGCCAGCCCACAGGGGGCGGTGAAAAACTGTTTTTT. It specifies CASSQPTGGGEKLFF.